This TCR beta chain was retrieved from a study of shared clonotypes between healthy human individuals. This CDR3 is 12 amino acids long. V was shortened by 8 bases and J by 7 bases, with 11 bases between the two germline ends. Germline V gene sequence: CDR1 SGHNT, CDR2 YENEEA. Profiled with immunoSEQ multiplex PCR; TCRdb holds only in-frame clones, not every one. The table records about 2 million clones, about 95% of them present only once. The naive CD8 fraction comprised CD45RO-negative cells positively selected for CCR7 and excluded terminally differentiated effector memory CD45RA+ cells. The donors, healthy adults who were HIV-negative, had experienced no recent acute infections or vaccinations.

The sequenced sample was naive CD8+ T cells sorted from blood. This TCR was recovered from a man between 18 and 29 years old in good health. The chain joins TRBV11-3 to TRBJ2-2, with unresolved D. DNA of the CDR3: TGTGCCAGCCGAGGTGACGGCGGGGAGCTGTTTTTT. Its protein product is CASRGDGGELFF.